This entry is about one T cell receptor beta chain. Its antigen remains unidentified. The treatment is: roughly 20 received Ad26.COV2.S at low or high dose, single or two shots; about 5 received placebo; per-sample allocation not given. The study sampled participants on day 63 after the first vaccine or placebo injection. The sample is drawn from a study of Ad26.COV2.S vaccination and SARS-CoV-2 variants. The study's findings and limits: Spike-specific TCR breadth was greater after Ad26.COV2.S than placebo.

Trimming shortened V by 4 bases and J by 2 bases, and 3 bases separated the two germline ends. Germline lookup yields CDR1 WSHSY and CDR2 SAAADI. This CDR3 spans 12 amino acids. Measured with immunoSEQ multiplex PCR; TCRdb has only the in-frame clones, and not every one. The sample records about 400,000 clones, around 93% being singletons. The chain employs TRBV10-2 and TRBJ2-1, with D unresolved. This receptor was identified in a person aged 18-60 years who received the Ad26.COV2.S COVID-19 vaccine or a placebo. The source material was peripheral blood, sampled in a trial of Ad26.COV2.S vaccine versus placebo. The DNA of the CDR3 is TGCGCCAGCAGTGGAGCCTACAATGAGCAGTTCTTC. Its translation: CASSGAYNEQFF.